This T cell receptor beta chain was profiled in a study of CD8+CD57+ T cells in acquired aplastic anemia. At the level of the study: Sorted CD4+ and CD8+ cell DNA averaged around 3.3 ug.

The V gene's germline CDR1 is SGHRS and CDR2 YFSETQ. CDR3 length: 14 amino acids. V was trimmed by 1 base and J by 8 bases, leaving 12 bases between them. It was genomic DNA that served as the template for profiling TCR beta VDJ and CDR3. From the reads, TCRdb called clonotypes with MiXCR, one entry per CDR3 protein. The sample includes approximately 170,000 distinct CDR3 sequences, roughly half of them seen just once. This receptor was identified in a human donor in good health, serving as a control. This chain connects TRBV5-1 to TRBJ1-4; D gene unclear. Specimen: sorted CD4+, CD8+, or CD8+CD57+ T cells (not recorded which) from PBMCs. CDR3 coding DNA: TGCGCCAGCAGCTTGCAAATGCCAGCCGAAAAACTGTTTTTT. This encodes CASSLQMPAEKLFF.